The next 25 T cell receptor beta chains were all read from a single sample in a study of control samples from healthy donors and cancer patients. TCRdb keeps only in-frame clones here, not all; method: immunoSEQ multiplex PCR. This sample yields approximately 150,000 clones, of which roughly nine tenths are seen a single time; 4.9% belongs to the top ten. Sequenced input: blood. The receptors stem from a young man in good health.

This rearrangement joins TRBV2 to TRBJ1-2; D unclear. This CDR3 has 15 residues. The germline V gene has CDR1 SNHLY and CDR2 FYNNEI. V dropped 2 bases and J dropped 1 base, with 11 bases sitting between them. In nucleotides, the CDR3 is TGTGCCAGCAGTGAATTGGGCAGCTATAACTATGGCTACACCTTC. This sequence encodes CASSELGSYNYGYTF.

V and J are TRBV4-3 and TRBJ2-7; D unclear. V was pared by 5 bases and J by 2 bases, with 10 bases between. Germline CDR1 LGHNA, CDR2 YSLEER. The CDR3 extends over 13 amino acids. CDR3 loop: CASSSGRPYEQYF. The DNA of the CDR3 is TGCGCCAGCAGCTCAGGCAGACCCTACGAGCAGTACTTC.

V is TRBV19 and J is TRBJ2-2, with TRBD1 matching over 9 bases. CDR3 size: 14 residues. With 6 bases clipped from V and 6 bases from J, the junction kept 5 bases outside the gene matches. Germline V CDR1 and CDR2: LNHDA, SQIVND (reference sequence). This CDR3 is CASSWDRDSGELFF. In DNA form, the CDR3 reads TGTGCCAGTAGCTGGGACAGGGATTCCGGGGAGCTGTTTTTT.

The CDR3 spells CASSSTGGSQPQHF. Here the CDR3 DNA reads TGTGCCAGCAGCTCGACAGGGGGTAGTCAGCCCCAGCATTTT. V usage is TRBV7-2 and J usage is TRBJ1-5, with TRBD1 matching over 9 bases. CDR3 length: 14 amino acids. CDR1 and CDR2 from the germline V gene are SGHTA and FQGNSA. Trimming cost V 4 bases and J 6 bases; bases outside gene matches: 4.

V is TRBV19 and J is TRBJ2-1; 11 nucleotides line up with TRBD2. Germline CDR1 and CDR2: LNHDA and SQIVND (reference sequence). The CDR3 spans 17 residues. The V and J ends lost 3 bases and 4 bases, in that order; junction bases with no gene match: 8. CDR3 bases: TGTGCCAGTAGTATCGGGTTAACTAGCGGGAGATACAATGAGCAGTTCTTC. Translating it yields CASSIGLTSGRYNEQFF.

The V and J genes are TRBV9 and TRBJ2-3; unclear D gene. The CDR3 covers 13 residues. The ends were cut back, 0 bases at V and 5 bases at J, with 7 bases in the middle. Germline V gene lookup returns CDR1 SGDLS and CDR2 YYNGEE. The DNA for the CDR3 is TGTGCCAGCAGCGTAGTGCTAGAAGATACGCAGTATTTT. Protein sequence: CASSVVLEDTQYF.

The chain has TRBV9 and TRBJ2-3, with TRBD1 as a possible D gene (9 bases). CDR1 SGDLS and CDR2 YYNGEE come from the germline V gene. V dropped 4 bases and J dropped 4 bases, with 34 bases sitting between them. This CDR3 has 21 amino acids. CDR3 in DNA: TGTGCCAGCAGCTCCGGACAGGGGACGGCGCGAGTAGCGGGACTTGCAGATACGCAGTATTTT. Translating gives CASSSGQGTARVAGLADTQYF.

The rearrangement joins TRBV4-1 to TRBJ1-5; D perhaps matches TRBD1 (6 bases). This CDR3 contains 15 residues. Germline CDR1 reads MGHRA; CDR2 reads YSYEKL. Trimming removed 0 bases at V and 6 bases at J, with 12 bases between. CDR3 DNA: TGCGCCAGCAGCCAAGATCCTACAGGGAGTCAGCCCCAGCATTTT. It yields the protein CASSQDPTGSQPQHF.

The genes are TRBV7-9 and TRBJ2-7; D uncertain. V lost 5 bases and J 2 bases, leaving 16 bases between the germline ends. Germline values: CDR1 SEHNR, CDR2 FQNEAQ (reference sequence). The CDR3 runs to 15 residues. The CDR3 sequence: CASSPRNTTTYEQYF. The DNA for the CDR3 is TGTGCCAGCAGCCCCAGGAACACCACGACCTACGAGCAGTACTTC. Based on the CDR3 plus reference TRBV7-9 and TRBJ2-7, the full variable domain is DTGVSQNPRHKITKRGQNVTFRCDPISEHNRLYWYRQTLGQGPEFLTYFQNEAQLEKSRLLSDRFSAERPKGSFSTLEIQRTEQGDSAMYLCASSPRNTTTYEQYFGPGTRLTVT.

The chain recombines TRBV11-3 with TRBJ2-3; D possibly corresponds to TRBD2 (7 bases). Germline loops: CDR1 SGHNT, CDR2 YENEEA. This CDR3 has 14 amino acids. Trimming removed 4 bases from V and 3 bases from J, with 11 bases in between. The CDR3 bases are TGTGCCAGCAGCTGGGGGGGCGCGACAGATACGCAGTATTTT. Translation gives CASSWGGATDTQYF.

The chain uses TRBV11-3 and TRBJ2-7, with D maybe TRBD1 (6 bases). V gave up 4 bases and J gave up 4 bases, with 14 bases separating them. The V gene's germline CDR1 is SGHNT and CDR2 YENEEA. CDR3 length: 14 amino acids. Here the CDR3 DNA reads TGTGCCAGCAGCTCCTACAGGGAACCGTACGAGCAGTACTTC. It codes for CASSSYREPYEQYF.

The chain recombines TRBV7-8 with TRBJ2-1; perhaps TRBD2 as D (5 bases). Germline values: CDR1 SGHVS, CDR2 FQNEAQ. Trimming shortened V by 5 bases and J by 0 bases, and 11 bases separated the two germline ends. This CDR3 contains 15 residues. The CDR3 DNA follows: TGTGCCAGCAGCCCGAGGGAGAGCTCCTACAATGAGCAGTTCTTC. It specifies CASSPRESSYNEQFF.

V is TRBV11-3 and J is TRBJ2-2; D is ambiguous. V was pared by 5 bases and J by 6 bases, with 7 bases between. The CDR3 is 12 residues long. In germline, CDR1 is SGHNT, CDR2 YENEEA. Here the CDR3 reads CASSTLAGELFF. The CDR3 region has the DNA TGTGCCAGCAGCACCCTCGCCGGGGAGCTGTTTTTT.

V gene TRBV4-3 combines with J gene TRBJ2-2, with D possibly being TRBD2 (6 bases). CDR1 is LGHNA, CDR2 YSLEER, per germline. The V end lost 0 bases, the J end lost 6 bases, and 17 bases lay between the germline ends. The CDR3 has 17 amino acids. DNA of the CDR3: TGCGCCAGCAGCCAAGAATCGGTCGGGGGAGAGGCCGGGGAGCTGTTTTTT. Translation: CASSQESVGGEAGELFF.

The rearrangement uses TRBV6-5 and TRBJ2-7; 7 bases are a match to TRBD1. The CDR3 contains 14 residues. CDR1 is MNHEY and CDR2 is SVGAGI in the germline V gene. Germline trimming cut 3 bases from V and 2 bases from J; bases unmatched to any gene: 4. CDR3 sequence: CASSYNRGPYEQYF. The CDR3 DNA reads as TGTGCCAGCAGTTATAACAGGGGCCCCTACGAGCAGTACTTC.

The rearrangement uses TRBV2 and TRBJ1-4; D unresolved. V shed 4 bases and J shed 7 bases, with 10 bases lying between them. This CDR3 region has 13 residues. The germline V gene encodes CDR1 SNHLY and CDR2 FYNNEI. This CDR3 is CASSGADSEKLFF. The CDR3, as DNA: TGTGCCAGCAGTGGGGCAGACTCTGAAAAACTGTTTTTT.

The chain links TRBV19 to TRBJ1-4; maybe TRBD1 (6 bases). Trimming pared 3 bases from V and 0 bases from J, leaving 17 bases between. The germline CDR1 and CDR2 sequences are LNHDA and SQIVND (reference sequence). The CDR3 is 18 amino acids. CDR3 DNA sequence: TGTGCCAGTAGTATGAGGGAGAAGGGGGGATCAACTAATGAAAAACTGTTTTTT. Protein: CASSMREKGGSTNEKLFF.

As DNA, the CDR3 is TGTGCCACCTCGGGGAGCCCCCAAGAGACCCAGTACTTC. Translation: CATSGSPQETQYF. The rearrangement joins TRBV9 to TRBJ2-5, with a tentative D call TRBD2 (5 bases). The CDR3 extends over 13 amino acids. Trimming pared 9 bases from V and 1 base from J, leaving 13 bases between. Germline loops: CDR1 SGDLS, CDR2 YYNGEE.

This clone is a singleton in its sample. This chain uses TRBV5-6 with TRBJ2-2, with a tentative D call TRBD2 (6 bases). Germline lookup yields CDR1 SGHDT and CDR2 YYEEEE. The length of the CDR3 is 17 residues. The V end was cut by 5 bases, the J end by 1 base, with 18 bases between. CDR3 sequence (DNA): TGTGCCAGCAGTCACCCGGAGGTAGCGGTGAACACCGGGGAGCTGTTTTTT. Residues: CASSHPEVAVNTGELFF. Variable domain in full (rest from reference TRBV5-6 and TRBJ2-2): DAGVTQSPTHLIKTRGQQVTLRCSPKSGHDTVSWYQQALGQGPQFIFQYYEEEERQRGNFPDRFSGHQFPNYSSELNVNALLLGDSALYLCASSHPEVAVNTGELFFGEGSRLTVL.

The chain employs TRBV6-5 and TRBJ2-2; D is unresolved. The CDR3 is 13 residues long. V gave up 2 bases and J gave up 6 bases, with 7 bases separating them. Germline lookup yields CDR1 MNHEY and CDR2 SVGAGI. The CDR3 nucleotides are TGTGCCAGCAGTTACGTGGGATCCGGGGAGCTGTTTTTT. This sequence encodes CASSYVGSGELFF.

The gene calls are TRBV11-2 and TRBJ1-3; D is ambiguous. V was shortened by 1 base and J by 3 bases, with 7 bases between the two germline ends. The CDR3 consists of 14 residues. The germline gives CDR1 SGHAT, CDR2 FQNNGV. The CDR3 loop is CASSLAVLGNTIYF. The DNA of the CDR3 is TGTGCCAGCAGCTTAGCGGTTCTTGGAAACACCATATATTTT. The full variable domain, its missing parts supplied by reference TRBV11-2 and TRBJ1-3, is EAGVAQSPRYKIIEKRQSVAFWCNPISGHATLYWYQQILGQGPKLLIQFQNNGVVDDSQLPKDRFSAERLKGVDSTLKIQPAKLEDSAVYLCASSLAVLGNTIYFGEGSWLTVV.

The chain is built from TRBV9 and TRBJ2-2; TRBD1 matches 7 bases. The CDR3 has 15 residues. From germline, CDR1 is SGDLS and CDR2 YYNGEE. V trimming: 1 base; J trimming: 4 bases; junction bases outside the gene matches: 4. CDR3 sequence (DNA): TGTGCCAGCAGCGTACAGGGGGTCGGCACCGGGGAGCTGTTTTTT. Translated: CASSVQGVGTGELFF. The full variable domain, with the rest looked up from reference TRBV9 and TRBJ2-2, is DSGVTQTPKHLITATGQRVTLRCSPRSGDLSVYWYQQSLDQGLQFLIQYYNGEERAKGNILERFSAQQFPDLHSELNLSSLELGDSALYFCASSVQGVGTGELFFGEGSRLTVL.

The chain combines TRBV2 with TRBJ2-7, with D uncertain. Germline V gene sequence: CDR1 SNHLY, CDR2 FYNNEI. V was clipped by 6 bases and J by 7 bases, with 13 bases between them. The length of the CDR3 is 12 residues. The CDR3 protein is CASSERVGEQYF. The DNA for the CDR3 is TGTGCCAGCAGCGAAAGGGTTGGGGAGCAGTACTTC.

The chain combines TRBV7-2 with TRBJ2-7; 10 bases are shared with TRBD2. CDR1 SGHTA and CDR2 FQGNSA come from the germline V gene. CDR3 length: 15 residues. V was pared by 0 bases and J by 5 bases, with 4 bases of the junction left unmatched. The CDR3 DNA reads as TGTGCCAGCAGCTTAGCCAGCGGGAGGGCCGACGAGCAGTACTTC. It encodes CASSLASGRADEQYF.

V and J are TRBV2 and TRBJ1-1; D is uncertain. The ends were cut back, 2 bases at V and 1 base at J, with 5 bases in the middle. From germline, CDR1 is SNHLY and CDR2 FYNNEI. The CDR3 covers 13 residues. The DNA for the CDR3 is TGTGCCAGCAGTGAATACCGGAACACTGAAGCTTTCTTT. Translating gives CASSEYRNTEAFF.